Each of the 21 T cell receptor beta chains below was sequenced from the same sample in a study of Ad26.COV2.S vaccination and SARS-CoV-2 variants (dated by TCRdb to the early 2020s). The library relied on the immunoSEQ multiplex PCR assay. The immuneACCESS repertoire file appears here via TCRdb, limited to in-frame rearrangements. These files lack a portion of the clones; in checked studies, under half of the deficit traces to unresolved V genes, and the cause of the others is not known. The sample table shows about 410,000 clones, and approximately 91% are seen once. Roughly 3% of the sample goes to the ten largest clones. The treatment or condition label on this specimen signifies: around 19 received Ad26.COV2.S at low or high dose, single or two shots; about 5 received placebo; per-sample allocation not given. Repertoires of vaccine and placebo recipients were sequenced from samples collected on day 63 after the first injection.

The sequencing used peripheral blood, collected in a trial of Ad26.COV2.S vaccine versus placebo. Source of these receptors: a person aged 18-60 years who received the Ad26.COV2.S COVID-19 vaccine or a placebo.

The chain recombines TRBV20-1 with TRBJ1-2, with D possibly being TRBD1 (5 bases). The V and J ends lost 4 bases and 5 bases respectively, with 8 bases between them. Germline loops: CDR1 DFQATT, CDR2 SNEGSKA (reference sequence). The CDR3 extends over 11 amino acids. The CDR3 is CSATDTYGYTF. The CDR3 DNA reads as TGCAGTGCTACGGACACTTATGGCTACACCTTC.

The rearrangement links TRBV5-4 to TRBJ2-3; TRBD2 matches 9 bases. Germline CDR1 reads SGHNT; CDR2 reads YYREEE (reference sequence). The CDR3 consists of 16 residues. V lost 2 bases, J lost 4 bases, and 8 bases stayed unmatched. CDR3 amino acids: CASSLGAGGGADTQYF. In DNA, the CDR3 is TGTGCCAGCAGCTTAGGAGCTGGCGGGGGGGCAGATACGCAGTATTTT.

The CDR3 DNA reads TGTGCCATCAGTGAGACCGGGACAGGCACCTACGAGCAGTACTTC. Residues: CAISETGTGTYEQYF. The chain employs TRBV10-3 and TRBJ2-7; TRBD1 matches at 8 bases. CDR1 is ENHRY and CDR2 is SYGVKD in the germline V gene. Trimming removed 2 bases from V and 2 bases from J; junction bases left unmatched: 5. The CDR3 has 15 amino acids.

The rearrangement links TRBV19 to TRBJ2-4, with D unresolved. Germline V gene data show CDR1 as LNHDA and CDR2 as SQIVND (reference sequence). The CDR3 is 15 amino acids. The V gene lost 0 bases and the J gene lost 8 bases, with 14 bases spanning the gap. CDR3 sequence (DNA): TGTGCCAGTAGTATAGATCTACCAGCGCGAGACATTCAGTACTTC. Amino acids: CASSIDLPARDIQYF.

The chain couples TRBV19 to TRBJ2-3, with 11 bases matching TRBD2. Germline CDR1 is LNHDA and CDR2 is SQIVND (reference sequence). The CDR3 is made up of 19 amino acids. J was trimmed by 3 bases and V by 1 base; bases with no gene match: 12. CDR3 loop: CASSIAYLAGGLKTDTQYF. For the CDR3, the DNA is TGTGCCAGTAGTATAGCGTATCTAGCGGGGGGACTGAAAACAGATACGCAGTATTTT. Variable domain in full (rest from reference TRBV19 and TRBJ2-3): DGGITQSPKYLFRKEGQNVTLSCEQNLNHDAMYWYRQDPGQGLRLIYYSQIVNDFQKGDIAEGYSVSREKKESFPLTVTSAQKNPTAFYLCASSIAYLAGGLKTDTQYFGPGTRLTVL.

This clone turned up a few times. The chain uses TRBV7-2 and TRBJ2-2; TRBD1 is a possible D gene (6 bases). Per the germline V gene, CDR1 is SGHTA and CDR2 is FQGNSA. This CDR3 region has 14 residues. V dropped 5 bases and J dropped 4 bases, with 11 bases sitting between them. In DNA form, the CDR3 reads TGTGCCAGCAGCCAGGACAGAACCACCGGGGAGCTGTTTTTT. This translates into CASSQDRTTGELFF.

The chain couples TRBV28 to TRBJ1-1; D call uncertain. Trimming shortened V by 5 bases and J by 5 bases, and 9 bases separated the two germline ends. Germline V gene lookup returns CDR1 MDHEN and CDR2 SYDVKM. The CDR3 extends over 12 amino acids. The CDR3 DNA reads TGTGCCAGCAGTATCCCAGGAACTGAAGCTTTCTTT. As protein: CASSIPGTEAFF.

The V call is TRBV18, the J call TRBJ2-1, with 8 bases fitting TRBD1. The CDR3 covers 16 residues. Losses at the gene ends were 1 base for V and 3 bases for J; bases not matched to a gene: 5. Germline assignment: CDR1 KGHSH and CDR2 LQKENI. The CDR3 DNA sequence: TGTGCCAGCTCACCACAGGACAGGGTGGGCTACAATGAGCAGTTCTTC. It codes for CASSPQDRVGYNEQFF.

This clone has only one observation. This chain connects TRBV5-6 to TRBJ2-5; no clear D. This CDR3 is built from 13 residues. From germline, CDR1 is SGHDT and CDR2 YYEEEE. Trimming took off 5 bases at V and 5 bases at J, with 13 bases between the two ends. CDR3 nucleotide sequence: TGTGCCAGCAGGTATGCTGGAAGGGAGACCCAGTACTTC. This encodes CASRYAGRETQYF. Looking up the rest from reference TRBV5-6 and TRBJ2-5 gives the full variable domain: DAGVTQSPTHLIKTRGQQVTLRCSPKSGHDTVSWYQQALGQGPQFIFQYYEEEERQRGNFPDRFSGHQFPNYSSELNVNALLLGDSALYLCASRYAGRETQYFGPGTRLLVL.

The CDR3 loop reads CASSKGSVSPLHF. The CDR3 DNA follows: TGTGCCAGCAGTAAAGGATCGGTCTCACCCCTCCACTTT. The V and J genes are TRBV27 and TRBJ1-6, with no clear D. V lost 5 bases to trimming and J lost 10 bases, with 12 bases between them. There are 13 residues in the CDR3. Germline values: CDR1 MNHEY, CDR2 SMNVEV (reference sequence).

The genes are TRBV6-5 and TRBJ2-7, with TRBD2 matching over 11 bases. Germline trimming cut 5 bases from V and 4 bases from J; bases unmatched to any gene: 7. CDR3 size: 15 residues. The germline V gene encodes CDR1 MNHEY and CDR2 SVGAGI. The CDR3 is CASSRSSGGIYEQYF. The CDR3 region has the DNA TGTGCCAGCAGTCGCTCTAGCGGGGGGATTTACGAGCAGTACTTC.

The chain employs TRBV4-2 and TRBJ2-7; D unclear. Germline CDR1 is LGHNA and CDR2 is YNFKEQ. The germline V and J ends were trimmed by 0 bases and 3 bases, with 18 bases remaining between them. The CDR3 sequence is 17 residues long. The CDR3: CASSQDGLAGLRYEQYF. CDR3 coding DNA: TGTGCCAGCAGCCAAGATGGATTGGCCGGATTACGCTACGAGCAGTACTTC.

The chain couples TRBV7-9 to TRBJ1-5; D uncertain. Trimming removed 5 bases from V and 2 bases from J, with 7 bases in between. Germline V gene lookup returns CDR1 SEHNR and CDR2 FQNEAQ (reference sequence). This CDR3 contains 13 residues. As DNA, the CDR3 is TGTGCCAGCAGCCTCCCCGGCAATCAGCCCCAGCATTTT. Protein sequence: CASSLPGNQPQHF.

CDR3 DNA: TGTGCCAGCAGCCAAGATCCACAGGTGGACGAGCAGTACTTC. It codes for CASSQDPQVDEQYF. The gene calls are TRBV3-1 (or the pseudogene TRBV3-2) and TRBJ2-7, with D perhaps matching TRBD1 (5 bases). The V gene lost 0 bases and the J gene lost 5 bases, with 11 bases spanning the gap. This CDR3 has 14 residues. Germline V gene lookup returns CDR1 LGHDT and CDR2 YNNKEL (reference sequence).

The chain combines TRBV11-2 with TRBJ1-1; possibly TRBD1 for D (5 bases). CDR1 and CDR2 (germline): SGHAT, FQNNGV. V was cut by 6 bases and J by 11 bases, with 22 bases left in between. CDR3 size: 14 residues. The CDR3 sequence: CASRLGALGNLAFF. CDR3 coding DNA: TGTGCCAGCAGACTAGGGGCTCTCGGGAATCTCGCTTTCTTT.

The chain carries TRBV7-9 and TRBJ1-3, with D tentatively TRBD1 (6 bases). This CDR3 contains 17 residues. Deletions cut 1 base from V and 0 bases from J, with 13 bases between. Germline V lookup: CDR1 SEHNR, CDR2 FQNEAQ (reference sequence). The CDR3 reads CASSLGGGGSSGNTIYF. CDR3 nucleotides: TGTGCCAGCAGCTTAGGCGGAGGGGGGAGCTCTGGAAACACCATATATTTT.

The gene calls are TRBV9 and TRBJ2-1, with TRBD1 matching 9 bases. Looked up from germline, CDR1 is SGDLS and CDR2 is YYNGEE. The CDR3 is 12 residues long. V shed 4 bases, J shed 12 bases, and the junction held 5 bases outside the gene matches. The CDR3 region is CASSRLTGGQFF. CDR3 nucleotides: TGTGCCAGCAGCCGGCTGACAGGGGGGCAGTTCTTC.

This chain uses TRBV3-1 (or the pseudogene TRBV3-2) with TRBJ2-5; D gene ambiguous. CDR1 LGHDT and CDR2 YNNKEL come from the germline V gene (reference sequence). Trimming cost V 4 bases and J 5 bases, with 14 bases left between them. This CDR3 is built from 14 residues. For the CDR3, the DNA is TGTGCCAGCAGCCCGACGTCGCTGCGGGAGACCCAGTACTTC. Its protein is CASSPTSLRETQYF.

This clone was recorded only once. J is TRBJ1-1 and V is TRBV19, with 9 nucleotides matching TRBD1. Germline values: CDR1 LNHDA, CDR2 SQIVND (reference sequence). The V gene end was trimmed by 5 bases and the J gene end by 7 bases; junction bases not matched to a gene: 11. This CDR3 contains 15 residues. The CDR3, as DNA: TGTGCCAGTAGTCCGTACCCGGGACAGGGATTTGAAGCTTTCTTT. It encodes CASSPYPGQGFEAFF. The entire variable domain, with the rest obtained from reference TRBV19 and TRBJ1-1, is as follows: DGGITQSPKYLFRKEGQNVTLSCEQNLNHDAMYWYRQDPGQGLRLIYYSQIVNDFQKGDIAEGYSVSREKKESFPLTVTSAQKNPTAFYLCASSPYPGQGFEAFFGQGTRLTVV.

The chain carries TRBV7-2 and TRBJ1-3; no reliable D call. V lost 5 bases, J lost 0 bases, and 11 bases lay in between. The CDR3 sequence is 15 residues long. CDR1 and CDR2 from the germline V gene are SGHTA and FQGNSA. In nucleotides, the CDR3 is TGTGCCAGCAGCGCGGGCCTCATCTCTGGAAACACCATATATTTT. Residues: CASSAGLISGNTIYF.

This clone was seen only once. The chain links TRBV10-2 to TRBJ2-1; TRBD2 agrees at 11 bases. The V and J ends lost 6 bases and 2 bases, in that order; junction bases with no gene match: 15. The germline CDR1 and CDR2 sequences are WSHSY and SAAADI. The CDR3 runs to 19 residues. The CDR3 spells CASREPGLAVRAPYNEQFF. The DNA for the CDR3 is TGCGCCAGCAGAGAGCCGGGACTAGCGGTACGAGCTCCCTACAATGAGCAGTTCTTC.